These T cell receptor beta chains were read from a single sample in a study of T-cell memory formation after mild COVID-19. TCRdb passed the 5' RACE reads through MiXCR, listing each CDR3 protein once. The repertoire holds about 350,000 distinct CDR3 sequences, with roughly 14% as singletons. The material sequenced was PBMCs or a T cell subset sorted from them (not recorded which). These receptors all come from a young man who had mild COVID-19 (a few samples of this study predate the infection). Cell type and time point are not known. Both conserved end residues are part of each CDR3. Fields, in order: V gene, J gene, D gene, clone size, CDR3 DNA, CDR3 protein. The D gene is left open where the match is weak. Where a row states a size, it is once, few, many or the class of an expanded clone; other rows omit it.

V: TRBV7-2
J: TRBJ2-1
D: TRBD2
size: NA
DNA: TGTGCCAGCAGCCCTAAGCGGGGGGGCTATTCCTACAATGAGCAGTTCTTC
CDR3: CASSPKRGGYSYNEQFF

V: TRBV6-2/TRBV6-3
J: TRBJ2-1
D: TRBD1
size: NA
DNA: TGTGCCAGCGCTCCGGCGGACAGGTCAGAGCAGTTCTTC
CDR3: CASAPADRSEQFF

V: TRBV6-2/TRBV6-3
J: TRBJ1-5
D: NA
size: many
DNA: TGTGCCAGCAGTTACACCTCCCCAAGGGCCAATCAGCCCCAGCATTTT
CDR3: CASSYTSPRANQPQHF

V: TRBV5-1
J: TRBJ1-5
D: NA
size: NA
DNA: TGCGCCAGCAGCTTGACGGGCAGCCTCAATCAGCCCCAGCATTTT
CDR3: CASSLTGSLNQPQHF

V: TRBV29-1
J: TRBJ2-2
D: NA
size: few
DNA: TGCAGCCAACAGGGTCTCTCCGGGGAGCTGTTTTTT
CDR3: CSQQGLSGELFF

V: TRBV3-1
J: TRBJ1-5
D: TRBD1
size: NA
DNA: TGTGCCAGCAGCCAAGGACAGGGGCTCAATCAGCCCCAGCATTTT
CDR3: CASSQGQGLNQPQHF

V: TRBV20-1
J: TRBJ1-1
D: NA
size: NA
DNA: TGCAGTGCTTACAGACAGAACACTGAAGCTTTCTTT
CDR3: CSAYRQNTEAFF

V: TRBV5-6
J: TRBJ2-3
D: NA
size: NA
DNA: TGTGCCAGCAGCGGCCGTACGCTGGGCACCACAGATACGCAGTATTTT
CDR3: CASSGRTLGTTDTQYF

V: TRBV5-1
J: TRBJ2-7
D: NA
size: NA
DNA: TGCGCCAGCAGGACGACACCGACAGAAAGCTCCTACGAGCAGTACTTC
CDR3: CASRTTPTESSYEQYF

V: TRBV7-9
J: TRBJ2-7
D: NA
size: few
DNA: TGTGCCAGCAGCGCATTAACAGGGAACCCCTACGAGCAGTACTTC
CDR3: CASSALTGNPYEQYF

V: TRBV29-1
J: TRBJ1-1
D: NA
size: NA
DNA: TGCAGCGTTGCGGGGGGGCGGCCCGAAGCTTTCTTT
CDR3: CSVAGGRPEAFF

V: TRBV5-1
J: TRBJ2-7
D: NA
size: many
DNA: TGCGCCAGCAGCTTGGGCAGCGACGGAGGCGAGCAGTACTTC
CDR3: CASSLGSDGGEQYF

V: TRBV29-1
J: TRBJ2-5
D: NA
size: NA
DNA: TGCAGCGTTTCGAGAGGGGCGGTGCAAGAGACCCAGTACTTC
CDR3: CSVSRGAVQETQYF

V: TRBV29-1
J: TRBJ2-1
D: TRBD1
size: NA
DNA: TGCAGCGTTGAAGACCGTCTGGACAGGTTTGGGAATGAGCAGTTCTTC
CDR3: CSVEDRLDRFGNEQFF

V: TRBV12-3/TRBV12-4
J: TRBJ2-2
D: NA
size: many
DNA: TGTGCCAGTTGGTGGGTCACCGGGGAGCTGTTTTTT
CDR3: CASWWVTGELFF

V: TRBV4-3
J: TRBJ2-6
D: NA
size: NA
DNA: TGCGCCAGCAGCCAAGGGTGGCAGGGATTTGGGGCCAACGTCCTGACTTTC
CDR3: CASSQGWQGFGANVLTF

V: TRBV5-1
J: TRBJ2-3
D: TRBD1
size: NA
DNA: TGCGCCAGCAGCGGGGGACAGGGGAGTCAAGATACGCAGTATTTT
CDR3: CASSGGQGSQDTQYF

V: TRBV5-6
J: TRBJ1-1
D: NA
size: NA
DNA: TGTGCCAGCAGCTTGAAAATGGTGGCGAACACTGAAGCTTTCTTT
CDR3: CASSLKMVANTEAFF

V: TRBV10-3
J: TRBJ2-2
D: TRBD1
size: few
DNA: TGTGCCATCGGAGGGACAGGGAACACCGGGGAGCTGTTTTTT
CDR3: CAIGGTGNTGELFF

V: TRBV7-2
J: TRBJ1-2
D: TRBD1
size: NA
DNA: TGTGCCAGCAGCTCAGGACAGGGTGGAGGATATGGCTACACCTTC
CDR3: CASSSGQGGGYGYTF

V: TRBV20-1
J: TRBJ2-4
D: NA
size: many
DNA: TGCAGTGCTAGTGCCCTGGGGCCGGCCAAAAACATTCAGTACTTC
CDR3: CSASALGPAKNIQYF

V: TRBV7-3
J: TRBJ2-1
D: TRBD2
size: NA
DNA: TGTGCCAGCAGCGTATCCGGGACTAGCGGCAATGAGCAGTTCTTC
CDR3: CASSVSGTSGNEQFF

V: TRBV12-3/TRBV12-4
J: TRBJ2-2
D: NA
size: few
DNA: TGTGCCAGCAGCAGCCGGGGAGCAGGATTGGGGGAGCTGTTTTTT
CDR3: CASSSRGAGLGELFF

V: TRBV20-1
J: TRBJ2-7
D: TRBD2
size: many
DNA: TGCAGTGCTATAGCGGGGCTCTCCTACGAGCAGTACTTC
CDR3: CSAIAGLSYEQYF

V: TRBV7-9
J: TRBJ2-1
D: NA
size: few
DNA: TGTGCCACTGAGGGACTTGAGAGGTACAATGAGCAGTTCTTC
CDR3: CATEGLERYNEQFF

V: TRBV5-4
J: TRBJ2-3
D: TRBD2
size: few
DNA: TGTGCCAGCAGCTACAGGACTAGCGGGAGAACAGATACGCAGTATTTT
CDR3: CASSYRTSGRTDTQYF

V: TRBV27
J: TRBJ2-5
D: TRBD1
size: NA
DNA: TGTGCCAGTCAACAGGGGCGGCTCGAGACCCAGTACTTC
CDR3: CASQQGRLETQYF

V: TRBV7-3
J: TRBJ2-1
D: NA
size: NA
DNA: TGTGCCAGCAGCTTATCCATCTACGATGAGCAGTTCTTC
CDR3: CASSLSIYDEQFF

V: TRBV18
J: TRBJ2-7
D: NA
size: NA
DNA: TGTGCCAGCTCCGAACAGGCCCACTCCTACGAGCAGTACTTC
CDR3: CASSEQAHSYEQYF

V: TRBV5-6
J: TRBJ2-5
D: NA
size: NA
DNA: TGTGCCAGCAGCTTCAGGGTGGGGGGGACCCAGTACTTC
CDR3: CASSFRVGGTQYF

V: TRBV11-2
J: TRBJ1-3
D: TRBD1
size: NA
DNA: TGTGCAAGCAGCTCTCTCCGCCGGGACAGGGCGGGGGGAAACACCATATATTTT
CDR3: CASSSLRRDRAGGNTIYF

V: TRBV6-4
J: TRBJ2-3
D: TRBD2
size: many
DNA: TGTGCCAGCAGTGAACAGACTAGCGGGGCAGATACGCAGTATTTT
CDR3: CASSEQTSGADTQYF

V: TRBV6-5
J: TRBJ2-1
D: TRBD1
size: NA
DNA: TGTGCCAGCAGTTACTCGACGCAGATCCGGGACAGGGTCTTCTTC
CDR3: CASSYSTQIRDRVFF

V: TRBV5-1
J: TRBJ1-3
D: TRBD1
size: many
DNA: TGCGCCAGCAGCTCGACAGGGGTCGACTCTGGAAACACCATATATTTT
CDR3: CASSSTGVDSGNTIYF

V: TRBV4-3
J: TRBJ2-5
D: NA
size: NA
DNA: TGCGCCAGCAGCCAAGACCGAAGGGAGACCCAGTACTTC
CDR3: CASSQDRRETQYF

V: TRBV11-2
J: TRBJ1-1
D: TRBD1
size: NA
DNA: TGTGCCAGCAGGTCGGGGACAGGGAGGACGAACACTGAAGCTTTCTTT
CDR3: CASRSGTGRTNTEAFF

V: TRBV7-9
J: TRBJ2-1
D: TRBD2
size: NA
DNA: TGTGCCAGCAGCTTACTAGCGGGGGGGCTCAATGAGCAGTTCTTC
CDR3: CASSLLAGGLNEQFF